This TCR beta chain was obtained from a study of blood T cells in healthy people across ages. Study-wide points: Naive and antigen-experienced cells were not separated, limiting conclusive comparison. Diversity of TCR beta correlated strongly with naive T cell percentage.

Sample-barcoded 5' priming and a J-beta primer mix drove a second PCR of roughly 6 to 12 cycles. TCRdb used MiXCR to reprocess the 5' RACE reads, holding one entry per CDR3 protein. The data show 1.5 million to 2 million distinct CDR3 sequences, 28% seen once. This clonotype was observed a few times. Its antigen remains unidentified. The germline V gene encodes CDR1 SGHRS and CDR2 YFSETQ. V shed 8 bases, J shed 4 bases, and the junction held 8 bases outside the gene matches. This CDR3 region has 15 residues. The sample consisted of blood. The V call is TRBV5-1, the J call TRBJ2-1; 11 nucleotides line up with TRBD2. The clonotype comes from a woman in her twenties or thirties in good health. CDR3 sequence reads: CASRSGGGIYNEQFF. CDR3 coding DNA: TGCGCCAGTCGTAGCGGGGGGGGGATATACAATGAGCAGTTCTTC.